This T cell receptor (beta chain) originates from a study of shared clonotypes between healthy human individuals. General study results and limits: A small donor pool kept down the genetic and exposure-history diversity that was represented.

Note on this clone: Its antigen is undetermined.

Naive CD8 cells were CD45RO-negative, positively selected for CCR7, excluding terminally differentiated effector memory CD45RA+ cells. V was pared by 3 bases and J by 0 bases, with 10 bases between. The CDR3 length is 14 residues. CDR1 SGHRS and CDR2 YFSETQ come from the germline V gene. Replicate sorted-subset PCRs were loaded with approximately 200 ng DNA, tens of thousands of T cell genomes. The data were produced by immunoSEQ multiplex PCR, yet TCRdb's version contains in-frame clones alone and is incomplete. The sample records roughly 1,800,000 clones, about 95% being singletons. V usage is TRBV5-1 and J usage is TRBJ2-7; maybe TRBD1 (6 bases). The material sequenced was naive CD8+ T cells sorted from blood. This receptor was obtained from a young man in good health. The CDR3 DNA sequence: TGCGCCAGCAGCTCCGACAGGAGCTCCTACGAGCAGTACTTC. Encoded protein: CASSSDRSSYEQYF. Supplemented by reference TRBV5-1 and TRBJ2-7, the full variable domain reads KAGVTQTPRYLIKTRGQQVTLSCSPISGHRSVSWYQQTPGQGLQFLFEYFSETQRNKGNFPGRFSGRQFSNSRSEMNVSTLELGDSALYLCASSSDRSSYEQYFGPGTRLTVT.